This T cell receptor (beta chain) appears in the sequencing data of a study of blood T cell repertoires in COVID-19. Study details: Whether acute or convalescent, the COVID-19 samples came from the United States, Italy and Spain. In each case, the material was cDNA or gDNA derived from T cells, B-cell-depleted T cells, or PBMCs.

The ends lost 3 bases at V and 3 bases at J; junction bases unmatched: 7. The CDR3 totals 16 residues. Per germline, CDR1 MNHEY and CDR2 SMNVEV (reference sequence). As originally analysed: Reference gene primer amplification gave nucleated cell count estimates. Profiling relied on immunoSEQ multiplex PCR, and the TCRdb table lists in-frame clones only, not all of them. V and J calls and clone size follow that table, whereas D and trimming were derived from the DNA. The sample includes 130,000 to 150,000 clones, around 84% of them seen just once. The sequence came from a human donor in a cohort sampled during active COVID-19. The V gene is TRBV27, the J gene TRBJ2-3; 9 nucleotides align to TRBD2. The sample taken for sequencing was peripheral blood. The CDR3 nucleotides are TGTGCCAGCAGTTTCCTCAGGGGACTAGCAACAGATACGCAGTATTTT. Amino acid sequence: CASSFLRGLATDTQYF.